This is a list of T cell receptor beta chains from one sample in a study of shared clonotypes between healthy human individuals. Sequencing was performed with immunoSEQ multiplex PCR; in TCRdb, only in-frame clones are kept and a portion is missing. The profile shows 450,000 or so clones, 70% to 80% of them singletons. Sequencing was done on a sample of PBMCs. The receptors shown here come from a woman in her thirties or forties in good health. Some clones in this sample may be carry-over from other donors' samples. Both conserved end residues are part of each CDR3. A D gene is named only where the DNA matches it firmly. The size field is filled for only some rows; it gives once, few, many or a size class.

v_call	clone_size	d_call	j_call	cdr3_aa	cdr3_nt
TRBV7-2	few	NA	TRBJ1-2	CASSLVRESLYGYTF	TGTGCCAGCAGCTTAGTGCGGGAGTCCCTTTATGGCTACACCTTC
TRBV4-2	many	NA	TRBJ2-5	CASSQGPLKQETQYF	TGTGCCAGCAGCCAAGGACCGCTAAAACAAGAGACCCAGTACTTC
TRBV5-1	NA	NA	TRBJ2-7	CASSFRGYEQYF	TGCGCCAGCAGCTTCAGAGGCTACGAGCAGTACTTC
TRBV7-2	NA	NA	TRBJ2-2	CASSLPENTGELFF	TGTGCCAGCAGCTTACCAGAGAACACCGGGGAGCTGTTTTTT
TRBV2	NA	TRBD2	TRBJ2-7	CASSEIGGDRRLYEQYF	TGTGCCAGCAGTGAGATTGGGGGGGACCGGAGACTCTACGAGCAGTACTTC
TRBV10-3	NA	TRBD1	TRBJ1-5	CAIGGGTDSNQPQHF	TGTGCCATCGGGGGCGGGACAGATAGCAATCAGCCCCAGCATTTT
TRBV6-1	NA	TRBD1	TRBJ1-4	CASSGNRGEKLFF	TGTGCCAGCAGCGGGAACAGGGGTGAAAAACTGTTTTTT
TRBV5-1	NA	NA	TRBJ2-7	CASSTGIGYDEQYF	TGCGCCAGCAGCACAGGAATAGGCTACGACGAGCAGTACTTC
TRBV2	NA	TRBD1	TRBJ2-3	CASRMTGIGTDTQYF	TGTGCCAGCAGAATGACAGGGATAGGCACAGATACGCAGTATTTT
TRBV5-6	NA	NA	TRBJ2-6	CASSLTKGANVLTF	TGTGCCAGCAGCCTAACGAAGGGGGCCAACGTCCTGACTTTC
TRBV7-9	NA	TRBD1	TRBJ1-1	CASSARTNRGGTEAFF	TGTGCCAGCAGCGCTAGGACCAACAGGGGTGGAACTGAAGCTTTCTTT
TRBV11-3	NA	NA	TRBJ2-1	CASSLGEAGIGNEQFF	TGTGCCAGCAGCTTAGGAGAGGCGGGAATAGGGAATGAGCAGTTCTTC
TRBV6-1	many	NA	TRBJ1-3	CASRWPSGNTIYF	TGTGCCAGCAGGTGGCCCTCTGGAAACACCATATATTTT
TRBV10-3	NA	TRBD2	TRBJ2-2	CASRGGANTGELFF	TGTGCCAGCCGTGGGGGGGCGAACACCGGGGAGCTGTTTTTT
TRBV6-5	NA	TRBD1	TRBJ2-1	CASSRTGYNEQFF	TGTGCCAGCAGCCGGACAGGTTACAATGAGCAGTTCTTC
TRBV7-8	NA	NA	TRBJ2-2	CASGGNTGELFF	TGTGCCAGCGGAGGGAACACCGGGGAGCTGTTTTTT
TRBV21-1	NA	NA	TRBJ2-7	CASSKEINSDYEQYF	TGTGCCAGCAGCAAAGAGATCAACTCGGACTACGAGCAGTACTTC
TRBV6-1	NA	NA	TRBJ1-3	CASSEIHYSGNTIYF	TGTGCCAGCAGTGAAATCCATTACTCTGGAAACACCATATATTTT
TRBV7-2	few	TRBD2	TRBJ2-7	CASSPRLAGAGEQYF	TGTGCCAGCAGCCCAAGACTAGCGGGAGCTGGCGAGCAGTACTTC
TRBV10-2	NA	TRBD2	TRBJ2-1	CATTSLAGSYNEQFF	TGCGCCACAACCTCTCTAGCGGGTTCGTACAATGAGCAGTTCTTC
TRBV7-3	once	TRBD1	TRBJ2-3	CASSSQGRPTDTQYF	TGTGCCAGCAGCTCACAGGGGCGTCCCACAGATACGCAGTATTTT
TRBV7-7	NA	TRBD1	TRBJ2-5	CASSPGTGAIQETQYF	TGTGCTAGCAGCCCCGGGACAGGGGCAATCCAAGAGACCCAGTACTTC
TRBV6-1	NA	NA	TRBJ2-5	CASSDSWGFETQYF	TGTGCCAGCAGTGACTCGTGGGGGTTCGAGACCCAGTACTTC
TRBV30	few	NA	TRBJ1-5	CAWQGGGDQPQHF	TGTGCCTGGCAGGGTGGGGGGGATCAGCCCCAGCATTTT
TRBV18	NA	NA	TRBJ2-5	CASSLQQQETQYF	TGTGCCAGCTCACTTCAACAGCAAGAGACCCAGTACTTC
TRBV9	NA	NA	TRBJ2-7	CASSVAEEPYEQYF	TGTGCCAGCAGCGTAGCGGAGGAACCCTACGAGCAGTACTTC
TRBV11-2	NA	NA	TRBJ2-7	CASSLETLGPYEQYF	TGTGCCAGCAGCTTAGAGACTCTGGGTCCGTACGAGCAGTACTTC
TRBV6-4	NA	NA	TRBJ1-5	CASSATPGGNQPQHF	TGTGCCAGCAGTGCAACCCCCGGGGGCAATCAGCCCCAGCATTTT
TRBV5-4	NA	NA	TRBJ2-4	CASAGPGRSVPPRENIQYF	TGTGCCAGCGCAGGGCCGGGGCGATCCGTCCCTCCGAGGGAAAACATTCAGTACTTC
TRBV5-1	NA	NA	TRBJ2-1	CASSLKDGEQFF	TGCGCCAGCAGCTTAAAAGATGGTGAGCAGTTCTTC
TRBV5-1	NA	NA	TRBJ2-1	CASSLEGGSYNEQFF	TGCGCCAGCAGCTTGGAGGGGGGCTCCTACAATGAGCAGTTCTTC
TRBV5-4	NA	NA	TRBJ1-2	CASSFGQNYGYTF	TGTGCCAGCAGCTTCGGACAGAACTATGGCTACACCTTC
TRBV5-1	NA	NA	TRBJ1-1	CASSLVSGTEAFF	TGCGCCAGCAGCTTGGTGTCGGGCACTGAAGCTTTCTTT
TRBV28	NA	NA	TRBJ1-2	CASSPITGISRGYTF	TGTGCCAGCAGTCCGATAACAGGGATCTCTCGCGGCTACACCTTC
TRBV5-1	few	NA	TRBJ1-5	CASSLDGRNQPQHF	TGCGCCAGCAGCTTGGACGGACGCAATCAGCCCCAGCATTTT
TRBV18	NA	NA	TRBJ2-1	CASSRAGSSYNEQFF	TGTGCCAGCTCACGCGCAGGGTCCTCCTACAATGAGCAGTTCTTC
TRBV19	once	NA	TRBJ2-7	CASSITGVTSYEQYF	TGTGCCAGTAGTATAACAGGTGTAACCTCCTACGAGCAGTACTTC
TRBV30	NA	TRBD1	TRBJ2-7	CACNTAGGQYEQYF	TGTGCCTGCAACACGGCAGGGGGTCAATACGAGCAGTACTTC
TRBV5-1	NA	NA	TRBJ2-5	CASSLEGGGETQYF	TGCGCCAGCAGCTTGGAGGGGGGCGGTGAGACCCAGTACTTC
TRBV11-2	NA	TRBD2	TRBJ2-7	CASSLERLAGTYEQYF	TGTGCCAGCAGCTTAGAACGACTAGCGGGTACCTACGAGCAGTACTTC
TRBV29-1	NA	NA	TRBJ2-1	CSVPLGSNEQFF	TGCAGCGTTCCGCTAGGTTCCAATGAGCAGTTCTTC
TRBV7-9	NA	NA	TRBJ1-1	CASSLIQEAFF	TGTGCCAGCAGCTTAATCCAAGAAGCTTTCTTT
TRBV19	NA	TRBD2	TRBJ2-7	CASRTSGGPYEQYF	TGTGCCAGTAGGACTAGCGGGGGACCCTACGAGCAGTACTTC
TRBV10-3	NA	TRBD2	TRBJ2-3	CAISGLTSGLTDTQYF	TGTGCCATCAGTGGATTAACTAGCGGTTTGACAGATACGCAGTATTTT
TRBV7-3	NA	TRBD1	TRBJ2-1	CASSLSFRDRVNEQFF	TGTGCCAGCAGCTTATCATTCCGGGACAGGGTCAATGAGCAGTTCTTC
TRBV4-3	NA	NA	TRBJ2-3	CASSQGLGVGTDTQYF	TGCGCCAGCAGCCAAGGGCTGGGGGTTGGCACAGATACGCAGTATTTT
TRBV5-6	NA	TRBD2	TRBJ2-7	CASSRGLVSSYEQYF	TGTGCCAGCAGCCGGGGACTAGTCAGCTCCTACGAGCAGTACTTC
TRBV7-3	NA	TRBD2	TRBJ2-1	CASSQGVAGGYEQFF	TGTGCCAGCAGCCAAGGAGTAGCGGGAGGTTATGAGCAGTTCTTC